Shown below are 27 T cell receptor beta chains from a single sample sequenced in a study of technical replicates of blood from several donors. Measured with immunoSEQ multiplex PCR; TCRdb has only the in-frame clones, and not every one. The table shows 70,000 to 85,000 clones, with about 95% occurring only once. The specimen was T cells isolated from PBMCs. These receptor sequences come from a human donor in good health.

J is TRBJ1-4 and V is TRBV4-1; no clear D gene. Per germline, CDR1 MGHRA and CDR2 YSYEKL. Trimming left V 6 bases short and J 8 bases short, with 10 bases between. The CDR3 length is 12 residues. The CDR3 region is CASSSTGEKLFF. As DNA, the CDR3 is TGCGCCAGCAGTTCGACCGGGGAAAAACTGTTTTTT.

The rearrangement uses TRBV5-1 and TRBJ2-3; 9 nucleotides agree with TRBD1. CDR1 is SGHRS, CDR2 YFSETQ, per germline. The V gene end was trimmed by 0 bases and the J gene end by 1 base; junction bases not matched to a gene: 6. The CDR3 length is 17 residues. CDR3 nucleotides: TGCGCCAGCAGCTTGGCCTTTGGACAGGGGCGCACAGATACGCAGTATTTT. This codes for CASSLAFGQGRTDTQYF.

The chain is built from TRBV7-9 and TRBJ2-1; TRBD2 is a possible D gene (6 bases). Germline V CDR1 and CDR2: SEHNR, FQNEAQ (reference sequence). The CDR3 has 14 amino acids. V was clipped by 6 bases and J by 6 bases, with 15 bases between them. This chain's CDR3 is CASRWGGTSNEQFF. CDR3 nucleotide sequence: TGTGCCAGCAGATGGGGCGGGACGAGCAATGAGCAGTTCTTC.

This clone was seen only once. As DNA, the CDR3 is TGTGCCAGCAGCTCAACCTACGAGCAGTACTTC. Translating it yields CASSSTYEQYF. The chain uses TRBV5-4 and TRBJ2-7; D gene uncertain. Germline CDR1 SGHNT, CDR2 YYREEE (reference sequence). This CDR3 spans 11 amino acids. The V end was cut by 3 bases, the J end by 2 bases, with 3 bases between.

The CDR3 here is CASSQYGVQPQHF. For the CDR3, the DNA is TGTGCCAGCAGCCAATATGGAGTTCAGCCCCAGCATTTT. V gene TRBV4-2 combines with J gene TRBJ1-5; no firm D call. Per germline, CDR1 LGHNA and CDR2 YNFKEQ. The CDR3 length is 13 residues. V gave up 2 bases and J gave up 6 bases, with 8 bases separating them.

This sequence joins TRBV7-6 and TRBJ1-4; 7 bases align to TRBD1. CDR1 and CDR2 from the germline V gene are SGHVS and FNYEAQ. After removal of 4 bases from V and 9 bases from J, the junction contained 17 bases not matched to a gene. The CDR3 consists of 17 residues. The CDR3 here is CASSSSASPWTGQKLFF. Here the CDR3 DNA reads TGTGCCAGCAGCTCCTCTGCGTCCCCTTGGACAGGTCAAAAACTGTTTTTT.

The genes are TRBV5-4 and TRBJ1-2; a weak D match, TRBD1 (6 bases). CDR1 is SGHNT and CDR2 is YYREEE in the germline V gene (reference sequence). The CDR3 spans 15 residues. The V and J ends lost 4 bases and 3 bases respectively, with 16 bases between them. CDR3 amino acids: CASSEGGGRDYGYTF. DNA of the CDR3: TGTGCCAGCAGCGAGGGCGGGGGGCGCGACTATGGCTACACCTTC.

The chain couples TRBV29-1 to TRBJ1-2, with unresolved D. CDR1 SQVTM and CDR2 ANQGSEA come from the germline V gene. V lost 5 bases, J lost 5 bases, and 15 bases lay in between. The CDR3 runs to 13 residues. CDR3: CSVLVVSGYGYTF. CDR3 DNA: TGCAGCGTTTTGGTGGTATCGGGGTATGGCTACACCTTC.

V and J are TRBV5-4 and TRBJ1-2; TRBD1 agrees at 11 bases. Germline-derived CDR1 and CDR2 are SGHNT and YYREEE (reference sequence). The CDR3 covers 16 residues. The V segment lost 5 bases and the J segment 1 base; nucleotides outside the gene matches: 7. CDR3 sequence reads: CASSSGTGGLNYGYTF. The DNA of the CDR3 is TGTGCCAGCAGTTCCGGGACAGGGGGGCTTAACTATGGCTACACCTTC.

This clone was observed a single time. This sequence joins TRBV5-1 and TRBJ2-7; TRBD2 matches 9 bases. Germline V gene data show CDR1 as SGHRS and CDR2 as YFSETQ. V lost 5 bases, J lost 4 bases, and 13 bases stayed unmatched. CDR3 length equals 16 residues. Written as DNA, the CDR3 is TGCGCCAGCAGACCGGCGGGGGGGACTAGTAGTTACGAGCAGTACTTC. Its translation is CASRPAGGTSSYEQYF.

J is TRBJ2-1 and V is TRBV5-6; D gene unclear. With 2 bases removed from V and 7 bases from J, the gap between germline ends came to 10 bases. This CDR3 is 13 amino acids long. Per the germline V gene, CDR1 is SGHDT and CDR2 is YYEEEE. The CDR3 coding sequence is TGTGCCAGCAGCTTTGCATACGGGAATGAGCAGTTCTTC. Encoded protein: CASSFAYGNEQFF. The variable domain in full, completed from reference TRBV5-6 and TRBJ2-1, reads DAGVTQSPTHLIKTRGQQVTLRCSPKSGHDTVSWYQQALGQGPQFIFQYYEEEERQRGNFPDRFSGHQFPNYSSELNVNALLLGDSALYLCASSFAYGNEQFFGPGTRLTVL.

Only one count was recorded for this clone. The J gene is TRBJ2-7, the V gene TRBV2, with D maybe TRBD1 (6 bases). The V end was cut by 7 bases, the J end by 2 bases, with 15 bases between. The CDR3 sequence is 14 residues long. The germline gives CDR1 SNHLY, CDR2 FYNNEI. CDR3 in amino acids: CASKNRDNTYEQYF. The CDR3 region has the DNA TGTGCCAGCAAAAACCGGGACAATACCTACGAGCAGTACTTC.

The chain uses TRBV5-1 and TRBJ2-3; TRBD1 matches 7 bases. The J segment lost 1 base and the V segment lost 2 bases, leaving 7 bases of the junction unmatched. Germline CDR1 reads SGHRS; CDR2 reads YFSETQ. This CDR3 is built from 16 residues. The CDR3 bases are TGCGCCAGCAGCTTCCAAGGGGGCAGGGGCACAGATACGCAGTATTTT. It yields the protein CASSFQGGRGTDTQYF.

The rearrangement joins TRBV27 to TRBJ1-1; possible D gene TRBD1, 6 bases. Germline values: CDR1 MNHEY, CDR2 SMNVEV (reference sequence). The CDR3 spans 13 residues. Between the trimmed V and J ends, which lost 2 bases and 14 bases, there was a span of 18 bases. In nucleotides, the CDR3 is TGTGCCAGCAGTTTAGGAAGAGGGGGTAAGAACTTCTTT. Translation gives CASSLGRGGKNFF.

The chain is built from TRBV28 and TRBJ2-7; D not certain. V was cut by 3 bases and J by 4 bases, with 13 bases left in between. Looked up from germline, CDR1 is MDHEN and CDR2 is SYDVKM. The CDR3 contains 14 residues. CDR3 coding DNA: TGTGCCAGCAGTTTTGGCAGGTTAACTTACGAGCAGTACTTC. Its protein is CASSFGRLTYEQYF. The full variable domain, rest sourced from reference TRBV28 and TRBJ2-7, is DVKVTQSSRYLVKRTGEKVFLECVQDMDHENMFWYRQDPGLGLRLIYFSYDVKMKEKGDIPEGYSVSREKKERFSLILESASTNQTSMYLCASSFGRLTYEQYFGPGTRLTVT.

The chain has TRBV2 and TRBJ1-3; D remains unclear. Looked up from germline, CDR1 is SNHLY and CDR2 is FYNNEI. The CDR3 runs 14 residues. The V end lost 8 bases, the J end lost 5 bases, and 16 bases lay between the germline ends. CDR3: CASVAGSGRNTIYF. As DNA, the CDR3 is TGTGCCAGCGTAGCCGGGAGCGGGCGAAACACCATATATTTT.

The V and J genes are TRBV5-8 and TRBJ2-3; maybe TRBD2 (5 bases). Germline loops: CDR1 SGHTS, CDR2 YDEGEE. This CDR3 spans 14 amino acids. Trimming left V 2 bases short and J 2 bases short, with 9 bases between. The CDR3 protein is CASSLPGNTDTQYF. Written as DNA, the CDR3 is TGTGCCAGCAGCTTACCGGGGAACACAGATACGCAGTATTTT.

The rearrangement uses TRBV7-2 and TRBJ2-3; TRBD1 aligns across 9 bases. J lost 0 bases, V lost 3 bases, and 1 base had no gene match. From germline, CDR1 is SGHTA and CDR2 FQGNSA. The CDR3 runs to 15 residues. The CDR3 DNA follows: TGTGCCAGCAGCTTGGGACAGGGTAGCACAGATACGCAGTATTTT. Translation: CASSLGQGSTDTQYF.

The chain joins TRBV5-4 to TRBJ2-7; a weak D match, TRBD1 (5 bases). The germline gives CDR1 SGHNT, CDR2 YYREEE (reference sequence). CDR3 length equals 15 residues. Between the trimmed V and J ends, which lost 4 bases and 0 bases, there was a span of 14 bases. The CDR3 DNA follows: TGTGCCAGCAGCCTCGACAGTGGAAGCTCCTACGAGCAGTACTTC. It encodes CASSLDSGSSYEQYF.

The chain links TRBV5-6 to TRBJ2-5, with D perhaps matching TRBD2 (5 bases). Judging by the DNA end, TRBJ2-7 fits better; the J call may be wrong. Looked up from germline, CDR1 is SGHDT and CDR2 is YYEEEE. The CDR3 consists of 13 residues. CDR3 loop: CASSLSGTYEQYF. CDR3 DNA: TGTGCCAGCAGCTTGAGCGGTACCTACGAGCAGTACTTC.

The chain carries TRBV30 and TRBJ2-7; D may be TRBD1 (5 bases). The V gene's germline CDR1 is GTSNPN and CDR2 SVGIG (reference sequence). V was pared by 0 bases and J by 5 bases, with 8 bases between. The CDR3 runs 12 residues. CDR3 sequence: CAWSVVQDEQYF. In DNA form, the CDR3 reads TGTGCCTGGAGTGTCGTACAGGACGAGCAGTACTTC.

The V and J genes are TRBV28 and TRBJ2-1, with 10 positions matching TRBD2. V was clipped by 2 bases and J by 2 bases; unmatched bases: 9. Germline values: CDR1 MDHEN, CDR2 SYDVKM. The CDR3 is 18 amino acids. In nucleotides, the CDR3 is TGTGCCAGCAGTTTAGACCTGACAAGCGGGAGGGCCTACAATGAGCAGTTCTTC. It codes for CASSLDLTSGRAYNEQFF.

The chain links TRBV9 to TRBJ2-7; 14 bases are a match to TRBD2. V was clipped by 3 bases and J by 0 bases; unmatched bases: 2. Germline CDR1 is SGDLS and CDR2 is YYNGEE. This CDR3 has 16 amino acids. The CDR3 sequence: CASSAGTSGGSYEQYF. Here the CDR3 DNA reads TGTGCCAGCAGCGCCGGGACTAGCGGGGGCTCCTACGAGCAGTACTTC.

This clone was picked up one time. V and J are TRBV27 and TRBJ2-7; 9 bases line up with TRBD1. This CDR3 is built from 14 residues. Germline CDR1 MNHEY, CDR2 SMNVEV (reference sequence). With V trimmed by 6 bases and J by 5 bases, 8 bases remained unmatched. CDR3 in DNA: TGTGCCAGCAGCGGAGGACAGGGGCTAAACGAGCAGTACTTC. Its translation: CASSGGQGLNEQYF.

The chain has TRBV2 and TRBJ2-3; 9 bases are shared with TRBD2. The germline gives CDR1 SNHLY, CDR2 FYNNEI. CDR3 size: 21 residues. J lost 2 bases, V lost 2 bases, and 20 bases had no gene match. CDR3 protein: CASSERSHLAGGLLDTDTQYF. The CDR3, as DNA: TGTGCCAGCAGTGAAAGGTCCCACTTGGCGGGGGGGCTTTTAGACACAGATACGCAGTATTTT. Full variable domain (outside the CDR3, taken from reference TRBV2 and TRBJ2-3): EPEVTQTPSHQVTQMGQEVILRCVPISNHLYFYWYRQILGQKVEFLVSFYNNEISEKSEIFDDQFSVERPDGSNFTLKIRSTKLEDSAMYFCASSERSHLAGGLLDTDTQYFGPGTRLTVL.

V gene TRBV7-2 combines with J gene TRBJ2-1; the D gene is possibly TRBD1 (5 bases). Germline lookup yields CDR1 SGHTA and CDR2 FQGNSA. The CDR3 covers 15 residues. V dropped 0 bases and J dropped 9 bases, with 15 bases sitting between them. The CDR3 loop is CASSLAQGPAFEQFF. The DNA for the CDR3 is TGTGCCAGCAGCTTAGCGCAGGGTCCGGCGTTTGAGCAGTTCTTC.

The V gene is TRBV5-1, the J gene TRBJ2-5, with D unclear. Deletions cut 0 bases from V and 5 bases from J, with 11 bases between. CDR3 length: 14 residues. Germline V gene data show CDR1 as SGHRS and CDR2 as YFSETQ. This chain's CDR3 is CASSLVGSGETQYF. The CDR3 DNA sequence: TGCGCCAGCAGCTTGGTGGGCTCTGGGGAGACCCAGTACTTC.